This T cell receptor beta chain was observed in a study of OX40 agonist ivuxolimab in advanced cancers. Sequencing used immunoSEQ multiplex PCR; TCRdb keeps in-frame clones, though not all of them. The sample yields nearly 80,000 clones, 70% to 90% seen once. The V end was cut by 1 base, the J end by 1 base, with 8 bases between. The CDR3 has 14 amino acids. The germline CDR1 and CDR2 sequences are KGHSH and LQKENI. The receptor's source is an adult with an advanced solid tumor such as melanoma, head and neck, liver or kidney cancer. The sequences come from CD4+ or CD8+ T cells sorted from blood, collected in a trial of the OX40 agonist ivuxolimab. The chain carries TRBV18 and TRBJ2-7; the D gene is possibly TRBD2 (5 bases). The CDR3 DNA reads TGTGCCAGCTCACCACGAGGGAATTCCTACGAGCAGTACTTC. Amino acids: CASSPRGNSYEQYF.